This TCR beta chain came from a study of OX40 agonist ivuxolimab in advanced cancers. The assay was immunoSEQ multiplex PCR, and TCRdb's table has in-frame clones only and misses some. The table lists 40,000 or so clones, around 80% of them singletons, with 5.1% in the top ten. Sample: CD4+ or CD8+ T cells sorted from blood, taken in a trial of the OX40 agonist ivuxolimab. This clonotype originated in an adult with an advanced solid tumor such as melanoma, head and neck, liver or kidney cancer.

This chain's CDR3 is CASSISGAYNEQFF. CDR3 bases: TGTGCCAGTAGTATTAGCGGGGCTTACAATGAGCAGTTCTTC. V is TRBV19 and J is TRBJ2-1; the match to TRBD2 covers 8 bases. The V and J ends lost 3 bases and 4 bases, in that order; junction bases with no gene match: 2. This CDR3 region has 14 residues. The germline CDR1 and CDR2 sequences are LNHDA and SQIVND (reference sequence).